The subject of this entry is one T cell receptor beta chain. Per the germline V gene, CDR1 is MNHNS and CDR2 is SASEGT. The CDR3 sequence is 13 residues long. V was pared by 7 bases and J by 5 bases, with 6 bases of the junction left unmatched. These data belong to a study of patients and donors after allogeneic stem cell transplantation. Each CDR3 protein gets one entry after TCRdb re-called the RT-PCR reads with MiXCR. Among some 1,600 distinct CDR3 sequences listed, around 23% were seen once. The source material was blood, either unsorted or a sorted T cell fraction (not recorded which). The V call is TRBV6-1, the J call TRBJ1-2, with 8 bases lining up with TRBD1. The receptor was isolated from a human donor who was either an allogeneic HSCT recipient or a stem cell or donor lymphocyte infusion donor (not recorded which). It is not recorded whose cells these are; they may come from a transplant donor. As DNA, the CDR3 is TGTGCCAGCACCCAGGGGGCGCGATATGGCTACACCTTC. Translation gives CASTQGARYGYTF.